One and the same sample provided the 26 T cell receptor beta chains below, sequenced in a study of T-cell memory formation after mild COVID-19. TCRdb reprocessed the 5' RACE reads via MiXCR and lists one record per CDR3 protein. The table has some 120,000 distinct CDR3 sequences, 15% to 20% seen once. Sequencing was done on a sample of PBMCs or a T cell subset sorted from them (not recorded which). The receptor source for this set is a man between 18 and 29 years old who had mild COVID-19 (a few samples of this study predate the infection). Cell type and time point are not known.

This clonotype has just a few counts. The chain carries TRBV5-4 and TRBJ1-1, with a weak D call TRBD1 (5 bases). Germline V gene lookup returns CDR1 SGHNT and CDR2 YYREEE (reference sequence). This CDR3 is 14 amino acids long. Trimming removed 2 bases at V and 1 base at J, with 9 bases between. The CDR3 DNA is TGTGCCAGCAGCTTTGCAGGGCAGAACACTGAAGCTTTCTTT. Residues: CASSFAGQNTEAFF.

This clonotype was detected a few times. The V gene is TRBV5-1, the J gene TRBJ1-6, with D hard to call. The CDR3 has 15 residues. The V gene's germline CDR1 is SGHRS and CDR2 YFSETQ. V lost 0 bases and J 2 bases, leaving 6 bases between the germline ends. The CDR3 reads CASSLDTAYNSPLHF. DNA for the CDR3: TGCGCCAGCAGCTTGGACACGGCCTATAATTCACCCCTCCACTTT.

This clonotype has a single count. This chain connects TRBV7-9 to TRBJ2-3; D not certain. Trimming shortened V by 6 bases and J by 0 bases, and 10 bases separated the two germline ends. The CDR3 contains 14 residues. The germline V gene has CDR1 SEHNR and CDR2 FQNEAQ (reference sequence). The DNA for the CDR3 is TGTGCCAGCAGGCCAGCCCTGAGCACAGATACGCAGTATTTT. Residues: CASRPALSTDTQYF.

The chain combines TRBV20-1 with TRBJ1-3; D is undetermined. The germline V gene encodes CDR1 DFQATT and CDR2 SNEGSKA (reference sequence). Between the trimmed V and J ends, which lost 3 bases and 0 bases, there was a span of 6 bases. This CDR3 comprises 13 residues. CDR3 in DNA: TGCAGTGCTAGCTCGGGCTCTGGAAACACCATATATTTT. Amino acid sequence: CSASSGSGNTIYF.

CDR3 sequence (DNA): TGTGCCAGCAGCTTAGGTGGGTATCCGAACACTGAAGCTTTCTTT. Residues: CASSLGGYPNTEAFF. The chain links TRBV11-2 to TRBJ1-1, with D unresolved. The CDR3 is 15 residues long. V gave up 1 base and J gave up 1 base, with 10 bases separating them. Germline V gene lookup returns CDR1 SGHAT and CDR2 FQNNGV.

A few counts support this clonotype. This chain joins TRBV7-2 and TRBJ1-4; tentative D call: TRBD1 (6 bases). CDR1 and CDR2 (germline): SGHTA, FQGNSA. The CDR3 spans 16 residues. Between the trimmed V and J ends, which lost 1 base and 6 bases, there was a span of 15 bases. CDR3 coding DNA: TGTGCCAGCAGCTTAGGACGGCAGGGGATCTATGAAAAACTGTTTTTT. It yields the protein CASSLGRQGIYEKLFF.

The rearrangement joins TRBV6-4 to TRBJ2-7; 8 positions agree with TRBD1. The CDR3 covers 13 residues. CDR1 is MRHNA and CDR2 is SNTAGT in the germline V gene. CDR3 residues: CASADRGSNEQYV. For the CDR3, the DNA is TGTGCCAGCGCAGACAGGGGCTCCAACGAGCAGTACGTC.

The chain has TRBV11-1 and TRBJ2-7; maybe TRBD2 (6 bases). Per germline, CDR1 SGHAT and CDR2 FQDESV (reference sequence). The CDR3 spans 13 residues. Trimming left V 8 bases short and J 3 bases short, with 14 bases between. This chain's CDR3 is CASGSGTYYEQYV. The CDR3 region has the DNA TGTGCCAGCGGATCCGGGACTTACTACGAGCAGTACGTC.

This clonotype was observed once. The chain joins TRBV5-4 to TRBJ1-4; TRBD1 matches at 7 bases. The junction had 8 bases not matched to a gene; V was cut back by 4 bases and J by 8 bases. The CDR3 is 14 residues long. Germline V gene sequence: CDR1 SGHNT, CDR2 YYREEE (reference sequence). The CDR3, as DNA: TGTGCCAGCAGCGCCGGAGGGGGCGAAGAAAAACTGTTTTTT. Translated, it gives CASSAGGGEEKLFF.

Only a few counts were recorded for this clonotype. This chain uses TRBV29-1 with TRBJ1-2; 8 bases line up with TRBD1. Germline V lookup: CDR1 SQVTM, CDR2 ANQGSEA. This CDR3 region has 13 residues. The J segment lost 4 bases and the V segment lost 6 bases, leaving 7 bases of the junction unmatched. The CDR3 region is CSVGPRGLYGYTF. In nucleotides, the CDR3 is TGCAGCGTAGGACCCAGGGGGCTCTATGGCTACACCTTC.

The genes are TRBV30 and TRBJ2-3; TRBD2 matches 7 bases. The V segment lost 6 bases and the J segment 5 bases; nucleotides outside the gene matches: 8. The CDR3 has 13 residues. Germline lookup yields CDR1 GTSNPN and CDR2 SVGIG (reference sequence). CDR3 residues: CACPSGVVDTQYF. In DNA form, the CDR3 reads TGTGCCTGCCCGAGCGGGGTTGTAGATACGCAGTATTTT.

The rearrangement uses TRBV6-6 and TRBJ1-2; 10 bases are shared with TRBD1. Germline-derived CDR1 and CDR2 are MNHNY and SVGAGI (reference sequence). CDR3 length: 15 residues. The V segment lost 6 bases and the J segment 4 bases; nucleotides outside the gene matches: 8. The chain's CDR3 is CASSKPGQGSYGYTF. The CDR3 bases are TGTGCCAGCAGCAAACCGGGACAGGGGAGCTATGGCTACACCTTC.

In this sample, this clonotype turned up a few times. The rearrangement uses TRBV7-3 and TRBJ2-3; 7 positions agree with TRBD2. Germline CDR1 reads SGHTA; CDR2 reads FQGTGA. This CDR3 region has 12 residues. Trimming removed 4 bases from V and 9 bases from J; junction bases left unmatched: 4. The CDR3 here is CASSWGGETQYF. As DNA, the CDR3 is TGTGCCAGCAGCTGGGGGGGAGAGACGCAGTATTTT.

The chain uses TRBV14 and TRBJ2-2; TRBD1 agrees at 9 bases. Germline loops: CDR1 SGHDN, CDR2 FVKESK. Trimming removed 0 bases from V and 5 bases from J; junction bases left unmatched: 7. The CDR3 sequence is 17 residues long. The CDR3 DNA reads TGTGCCAGCAGCCAAGATTACGGGACAGGGATTACCGGGGAGCTGTTTTTT. Its translation: CASSQDYGTGITGELFF.

This clonotype has a handful of counts. The rearrangement links TRBV7-2 to TRBJ1-2; tentative D call: TRBD1 (5 bases). This CDR3 has 14 amino acids. In germline, CDR1 is SGHTA, CDR2 FQGNSA. Trimming left V 1 base short and J 1 base short, with 7 bases between. The CDR3 is CASSLGRDNYGYTF. The CDR3 DNA is TGTGCCAGCAGCTTAGGCAGGGATAACTATGGCTACACCTTC. The whole variable domain, remainder taken from reference TRBV7-2 and TRBJ1-2, is GAGVSQSPSNKVTEKGKDVELRCDPISGHTALYWYRQSLGQGLEFLIYFQGNSAPDKSGLPSDRFSAERTGGSVSTLTIQRTQQEDSAVYLCASSLGRDNYGYTFGSGTRLTVV.

V is TRBV6-5 and J is TRBJ2-3; no clear D. The CDR3 covers 13 residues. CDR1 MNHEY and CDR2 SVGAGI come from the germline V gene. V was cut by 2 bases and J by 6 bases, with 9 bases left in between. The CDR3 loop is CASSYRARDTQYF. The CDR3 coding sequence is TGTGCCAGCAGTTACCGGGCTAGGGATACGCAGTATTTT.

The table lists this clonotype with a few counts. V usage is TRBV6-2 or TRBV6-3 and J usage is TRBJ2-1; D call uncertain. The germline V and J ends were trimmed by 8 bases and 3 bases, with 5 bases remaining between them. The CDR3 consists of 11 residues. Germline CDR1 and CDR2: MNHEY and SVGEGT. CDR3 in DNA: TGTGCCAGCGGGGACTACAATGAGCAGTTCTTC. Protein product: CASGDYNEQFF.

This clonotype was counted at least ten times. In DNA, the CDR3 is TGTGCCAGCAGCTCCAGACAGGCTGGGACCTACAATGAGCAGTTCTTC. Translating gives CASSSRQAGTYNEQFF. This rearrangement joins TRBV7-9 to TRBJ2-1, with a possible D match to TRBD1 (6 bases). Trimming cost V 4 bases and J 2 bases, with 15 bases left between them. Germline lookup yields CDR1 SEHNR and CDR2 FQNEAQ (reference sequence). There are 16 residues in the CDR3.

This clonotype was picked up a small number of times. The chain employs TRBV9 and TRBJ2-1; 10 bases line up with TRBD2. V shed 0 bases and J 4 bases; nucleotides not matched to a gene: 4. In germline, CDR1 is SGDLS, CDR2 YYNGEE. CDR3 size: 16 residues. CDR3: CASSVGGAGGYNEQFF. For the CDR3, the DNA is TGTGCCAGCAGCGTAGGAGGAGCGGGGGGGTACAATGAGCAGTTCTTC.

The chain links TRBV7-6 to TRBJ2-5; no clear D gene. This CDR3 comprises 13 residues. Germline V lookup: CDR1 SGHVS, CDR2 FNYEAQ. Trimming left V 2 bases short and J 4 bases short, with 8 bases between. Here the CDR3 DNA reads TGTGCCAGCAGCTTAACCTTTCGAGAGACCCAGTACTTC. Translation gives CASSLTFRETQYF.

This clonotype was observed a few times. The chain links TRBV12-3 or TRBV12-4 to TRBJ1-1; TRBD1 matches at 7 bases. The CDR3 is 13 residues long. The V segment lost 6 bases and the J segment 4 bases; nucleotides outside the gene matches: 5. In DNA form, the CDR3 reads TGTGCCAGCAGAACGACAGGGTCCACTGAAGCTTTCTTT. Encoded protein: CASRTTGSTEAFF.

V usage is TRBV7-9 and J usage is TRBJ2-1, with D possibly called TRBD1 or TRBD2 (5 bases each). Trimming stripped 0 bases from V and 7 bases from J, with 10 bases between. Germline CDR1 reads SEHNR; CDR2 reads FQNEAQ (reference sequence). CDR3 length equals 14 residues. CDR3 loop: CASSLAGTTNEQFF. DNA of the CDR3: TGTGCCAGCAGCTTAGCGGGGACGACAAATGAGCAGTTCTTC. The full variable domain, completed using reference TRBV7-9 and TRBJ2-1, is DTGVSQNPRHKITKRGQNVTFRCDPISEHNRLYWYRQTLGQGPEFLTYFQNEAQLEKSRLLSDRFSAERPKGSFSTLEIQRTEQGDSAMYLCASSLAGTTNEQFFGPGTRLTVL.

The table lists this clonotype with a few counts. The chain employs TRBV4-3 and TRBJ2-2; maybe TRBD1 (6 bases). This CDR3 is 16 amino acids long. Germline values: CDR1 LGHNA, CDR2 YSLEER. Trimming stripped 0 bases from V and 7 bases from J, with 15 bases between. Written as DNA, the CDR3 is TGCGCCAGCAGCCAAGAAAGGGGACGGGACAACGGGGAGCTGTTTTTT. Protein sequence: CASSQERGRDNGELFF.

This clonotype turned up a few times. J is TRBJ2-3 and V is TRBV10-3; D might be TRBD1 or TRBD2, each matching 5 bases. Trimming stripped 6 bases from V and 4 bases from J, with 17 bases between. This CDR3 is built from 15 residues. CDR1 ENHRY and CDR2 SYGVKD come from the germline V gene. The CDR3 DNA reads TGTGCCATCAGCGGTGAGGGGTGGCGGGCAGATACGCAGTATTTT. This codes for CAISGEGWRADTQYF.

This clonotype has more than one count but fewer than ten. This chain connects TRBV5-1 to TRBJ2-2, with D maybe TRBD2 (6 bases). The CDR3 length is 13 residues. From germline, CDR1 is SGHRS and CDR2 YFSETQ. V was shortened by 3 bases and J by 10 bases, with 13 bases between the two germline ends. The CDR3 sequence: CASSSTRGEELFF. CDR3 bases: TGCGCCAGCAGCTCGACTAGGGGCGAGGAGCTGTTTTTT.

V gene TRBV7-2 combines with J gene TRBJ2-7; 9 bases fit TRBD1. CDR3 length: 14 residues. After removal of 8 bases from V and 1 base from J, the junction contained 6 bases not matched to a gene. The germline CDR1 and CDR2 sequences are SGHTA and FQGNSA. This CDR3 is CASQAGTGSYEQYF. The DNA for the CDR3 is TGTGCCAGCCAAGCCGGGACAGGGTCCTACGAGCAGTACTTC.